The sequence of this TCR beta chain was determined in a study of PD-L1 blockade in urothelial cancer. Regarding time point: peripheral blood 6 weeks after treatment start. Each patient supplied 1 to 8 pretreatment and on-treatment samples. CDR3 length equals 15 residues. Sequencing was performed with immunoSEQ multiplex PCR; in TCRdb, only in-frame clones are kept and a portion is missing. The sample yields about 30,000 clones, approximately 80% seen once. The specimen was PBMCs, collected around atezolizumab (anti-PD-L1) treatment. The chain recombines TRBV12-1 with TRBJ1-4; TRBD1, the table's D call, lacks a check against the DNA. TRBV12-1 is reported as a pseudogene. The clonotype comes from a man between 65 and 85 years old with urothelial cancer. CDR3 nucleotides: TGTGCCAGCAGCTCGCACACAGGTTATAATGAAAAACTGTTTTTT. Translation gives CASSSHTGYNEKLFF.